The T cell receptor beta chain under discussion was sequenced for a study of blood T cell repertoires in COVID-19. At the level of the study: The study counted Cohort 3 donors as recovered given two negative PCRs, clearance, or symptom resolution. Samples came from the United States, Italy and Spain, spanning acute and convalescent COVID-19. Nucleic acid was either cDNA or gDNA, and it came from T cells, B-cell-depleted T cells, or PBMCs.

Under the authors' procedure: It was from reference gene primer amplification that nucleated cell counts were estimated. Only in-frame clones appear in the TCRdb table, and some are missing; sequencing was by immunoSEQ multiplex PCR. Clone size and the V and J calls come from that table; the DNA yielded D and trimming. The sample gives about 270,000 clones, about 88% of which show up once; 2% to 2.5% is in the top ten. This CDR3 is built from 13 residues. Germline V gene lookup returns CDR1 MNHNY and CDR2 SVGAGI (reference sequence). J gave up 2 bases and V 8 bases, and 6 bases lay outside the gene matches. The table lists this clone with a count of one.

Sequencing input: PBMCs or T cells enriched from blood (not recorded which). The receptor's source is a woman in her sixties in a cohort exposed to, infected with or recovered from COVID-19 (not recorded which). The chain uses TRBV6-6 and TRBJ2-7; 7 nucleotides match TRBD2. The chain's CDR3 is CASRPSGTYEQYF. Here the CDR3 DNA reads TGTGCCAGCCGCCCTAGCGGCACCTACGAGCAGTACTTC.